The 14 T cell receptor beta chains in this list originate from one sample, sequenced in a study of beta chain features in type 1 diabetes. Every bit of the isolated RNA underwent reverse transcription, so sequencing read expressed TCRB transcripts. TCRdb's table, derived via immunoSEQ multiplex PCR, lists solely in-frame clones and lacks some. In the table there are hundreds of thousands of clones, around 15% of which are singletons. The material sequenced was naive CD4+ T cells from blood. The source of these receptors is a man aged 18 to 29 in good health.

The gene calls are TRBV27 and TRBJ2-7; 11 bases agree with TRBD2. Germline CDR1 is MNHEY and CDR2 is SMNVEV (reference sequence). This CDR3 contains 15 residues. The trim removed 7 bases at V and 1 base at J, leaving 6 bases unmatched. The DNA for the CDR3 is TGTGCCAGCAAAAAAGGGACTAGCGGTTCCTACGAGCAGTACTTC. Translating it yields CASKKGTSGSYEQYF.

Here the CDR3 DNA reads TGCGCCAGCCCCCCTACGAGGGATCAGCCCCAGCATTTT. It specifies CASPPTRDQPQHF. The J gene is TRBJ1-5, the V gene TRBV23-1; D not resolved. TRBV23-1 carries the ORF label, with uncertain function. This CDR3 spans 13 amino acids. The ends were cut back, 8 bases at V and 5 bases at J, with 13 bases in the middle.

The gene calls are TRBV4-1 and TRBJ2-1; 10 bases fit TRBD2. Germline values: CDR1 MGHRA, CDR2 YSYEKL. This CDR3 has 17 amino acids. Trimming took 1 base from V and 3 from J; bases not matched to a gene: 6. CDR3 DNA sequence: TGCGCCAGCAGCCAAGTAGGACTAGCGGACATCTACAATGAGCAGTTCTTC. This encodes CASSQVGLADIYNEQFF.

V usage is TRBV9 and J usage is TRBJ2-3; 14 bases fit TRBD2. This CDR3 contains 21 residues. With V trimmed by 2 bases and J by 2 bases, 16 bases remained unmatched. Germline V lookup: CDR1 SGDLS, CDR2 YYNGEE. As DNA, the CDR3 is TGTGCCAGCAGCGTGACCACGGGGACTAGCGGGGGTCTCTTCTTCACAGATACGCAGTATTTT. Its translation: CASSVTTGTSGGLFFTDTQYF.

The V call is TRBV18, the J call TRBJ2-5; 7 bases are shared with TRBD2. With 3 bases clipped from V and 5 bases from J, the junction kept 6 bases outside the gene matches. Germline assignment: CDR1 KGHSH and CDR2 LQKENI. The CDR3 spans 14 residues. The DNA of the CDR3 is TGTGCCAGCTCACCGACCGGGACTAAGGAGACCCAGTACTTC. It specifies CASSPTGTKETQYF.

The chain carries TRBV12-5 and TRBJ2-1, with a possible D match to TRBD2 (5 bases). The CDR3 is 16 amino acids. Trimming cost V 0 bases and J 6 bases, with 15 bases left between them. Germline CDR1 is LGHNT and CDR2 is FRNRAP. In DNA form, the CDR3 reads TGTGCTAGTGGTTTGGTAGCGGACCAGGAGAGCAATGAGCAGTTCTTC. This sequence encodes CASGLVADQESNEQFF. Drawing the rest from reference TRBV12-5 and TRBJ2-1, the complete variable domain is DARVTQTPRHKVTEMGQEVTMRCQPILGHNTVFWYRQTMMQGLELLAYFRNRAPLDDSGMPKDRFSAEMPDATLATLKIQPSEPRDSAVYFCASGLVADQESNEQFFGPGTRLTVL.

The rearrangement uses TRBV5-1 and TRBJ2-3; TRBD1 matches at 7 bases. The V gene end was trimmed by 0 bases and the J gene end by 3 bases; junction bases not matched to a gene: 7. Germline values: CDR1 SGHRS, CDR2 YFSETQ. The CDR3 loop spans 16 amino acids. The CDR3 nucleotides are TGCGCCAGCAGCTTGGTTGCAGGGGGTCCGACAGATACGCAGTATTTT. Translated, it gives CASSLVAGGPTDTQYF.

The V call is TRBV5-1, the J call TRBJ2-1, with 11 positions matching TRBD1. This CDR3 is built from 16 residues. After removal of 2 bases from V and 2 bases from J, the junction contained 3 bases not matched to a gene. Germline CDR1 reads SGHRS; CDR2 reads YFSETQ. CDR3 in amino acids: CASSLGTGGTYNEQFF. As DNA, the CDR3 is TGCGCCAGCAGCTTAGGGACAGGGGGTACCTACAATGAGCAGTTCTTC.

The rearrangement uses TRBV4-1 and TRBJ1-4; TRBD1 agrees at 7 bases. J was trimmed by 12 bases and V by 0 bases; bases with no gene match: 13. Germline CDR1 is MGHRA and CDR2 is YSYEKL. There are 16 residues in the CDR3. Here the CDR3 reads CASSQEPIRGPEELFF. The CDR3 nucleotides read TGCGCCAGCAGCCAAGAGCCTATAAGGGGGCCGGAGGAACTGTTTTTT.

The rearrangement links TRBV11-3 to TRBJ2-1; maybe TRBD1 (6 bases). In germline, CDR1 is SGHNT, CDR2 YENEEA. CDR3 size: 13 residues. The V gene lost 8 bases and the J gene lost 5 bases, with 13 bases spanning the gap. CDR3 residues: CASGRQEDNEQFF. CDR3 sequence (DNA): TGTGCCAGCGGGAGACAGGAGGACAATGAGCAGTTCTTC.

The CDR3 sequence: CAWTTLAAREQFF. The CDR3 nucleotides read TGTGCCTGGACCACACTAGCGGCACGGGAGCAGTTCTTC. The chain is built from TRBV30 and TRBJ2-1; TRBD2 matches at 8 bases. V was clipped by 4 bases and J by 10 bases; unmatched bases: 9. The CDR3 runs to 13 residues. CDR1 and CDR2 from the germline V gene are GTSNPN and SVGIG (reference sequence).

A few counts support this clone. Here the CDR3 DNA reads TGTGCCAGCAGCCCACAAACAGGGAGCGGAGCTTTCTTT. Protein sequence: CASSPQTGSGAFF. The chain links TRBV7-2 to TRBJ1-1, with D tentatively TRBD1 (6 bases). V was cut by 5 bases and J by 10 bases, with 17 bases left in between. From germline, CDR1 is SGHTA and CDR2 FQGNSA. The CDR3 length is 13 residues.

This chain uses TRBV6-1 with TRBJ2-5, with TRBD1 matching over 9 bases. There are 14 residues in the CDR3. V dropped 5 bases and J dropped 1; count of bases not matched to a gene: 2. Per the germline V gene, CDR1 is MNHNS and CDR2 is SASEGT. This CDR3 reads CASSRDRVQETQYF. For the CDR3, the DNA is TGTGCCAGCAGTCGGGACAGGGTCCAAGAGACCCAGTACTTC.

The J gene is TRBJ1-2, the V gene TRBV2; the match to TRBD1 covers 8 bases. J gave up 8 bases and V 4 bases, and 12 bases lay outside the gene matches. The CDR3 spans 15 residues. The V gene's germline CDR1 is SNHLY and CDR2 FYNNEI. CDR3 nucleotide sequence: TGTGCCAGCAGTGGGAGGACAGGGAGTTGGAAAGGCTACACCTTC. This codes for CASSGRTGSWKGYTF.